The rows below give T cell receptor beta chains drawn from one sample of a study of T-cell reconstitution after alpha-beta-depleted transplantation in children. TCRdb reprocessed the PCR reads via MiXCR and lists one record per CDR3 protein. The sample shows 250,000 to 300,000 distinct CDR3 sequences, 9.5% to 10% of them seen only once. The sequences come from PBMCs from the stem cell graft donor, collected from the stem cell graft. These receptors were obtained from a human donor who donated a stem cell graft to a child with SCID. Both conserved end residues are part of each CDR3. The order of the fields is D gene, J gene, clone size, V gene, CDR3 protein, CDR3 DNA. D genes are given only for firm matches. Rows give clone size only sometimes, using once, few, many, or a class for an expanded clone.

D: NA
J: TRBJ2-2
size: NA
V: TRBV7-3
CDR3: CASSSRGLNTGELFF
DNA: TGTGCCAGCAGCTCGCGGGGGCTCAACACCGGGGAGCTGTTTTTT

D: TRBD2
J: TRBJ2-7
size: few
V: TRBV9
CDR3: CASSVAWGGSYEQYF
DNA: TGTGCCAGCAGCGTAGCCTGGGGGGGCTCCTACGAGCAGTACTTC

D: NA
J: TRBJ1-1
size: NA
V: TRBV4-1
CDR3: CASSQDRAENTEAFF
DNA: TGCGCCAGCAGCCAAGATCGCGCGGAAAACACTGAAGCTTTCTTT

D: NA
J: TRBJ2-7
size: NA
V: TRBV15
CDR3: CATSREGGIYEQYF
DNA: TGTGCCACCAGCAGAGAGGGGGGTATCTACGAGCAGTACTTC

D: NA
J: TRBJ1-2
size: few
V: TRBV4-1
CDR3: CASSQAGISGINYGYTF
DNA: TGCGCCAGCAGCCAAGCTGGTATATCGGGGATTAACTATGGCTACACCTTC

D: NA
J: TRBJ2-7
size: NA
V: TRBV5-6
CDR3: CASSPALRDNYEQYF
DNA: TGTGCCAGCAGCCCGGCTTTGCGGGACAACTACGAGCAGTACTTC

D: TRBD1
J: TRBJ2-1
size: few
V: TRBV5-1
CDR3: CASSSDRGNEQFF
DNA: TGCGCCAGCAGTTCCGACAGGGGCAATGAGCAGTTCTTC

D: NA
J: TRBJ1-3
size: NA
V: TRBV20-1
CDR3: CSAEVAVSGNTIYF
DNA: TGCAGTGCTGAGGTGGCGGTCTCTGGAAACACCATATATTTT

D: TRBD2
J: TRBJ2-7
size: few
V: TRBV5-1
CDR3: CASSYDGLLAGVSLSYEQYF
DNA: TGCGCCAGCAGCTACGACGGACTACTAGCGGGGGTTTCCCTTTCCTACGAGCAGTACTTC

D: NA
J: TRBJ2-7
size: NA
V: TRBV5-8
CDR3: CASSYRTDPYEQYF
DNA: TGTGCCAGCAGCTATAGGACAGACCCCTACGAGCAGTACTTC

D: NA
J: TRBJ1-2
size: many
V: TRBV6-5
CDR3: CASKTGSGSDYGYTF
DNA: TGTGCCAGCAAAACGGGCTCGGGCAGTGACTATGGCTACACCTTC

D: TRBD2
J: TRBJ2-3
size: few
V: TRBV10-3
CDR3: CAIRGLAGGSTDTQYF
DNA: TGTGCCATCAGAGGACTAGCGGGGGGTAGCACAGATACGCAGTATTTT

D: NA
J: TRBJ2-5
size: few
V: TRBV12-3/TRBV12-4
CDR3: CASSLVGQAQETQYF
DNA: TGTGCCAGCAGTTTGGTGGGGCAGGCTCAAGAGACCCAGTACTTC

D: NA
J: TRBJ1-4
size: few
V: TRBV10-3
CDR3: CAISEGAGYEKLFF
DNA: TGTGCCATCAGTGAAGGGGCAGGGTATGAAAAACTGTTTTTT

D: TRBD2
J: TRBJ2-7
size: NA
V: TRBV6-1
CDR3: CASSELAGSLYEQYF
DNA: TGTGCCAGCAGTGAACTAGCGGGGTCTCTCTACGAGCAGTACTTC

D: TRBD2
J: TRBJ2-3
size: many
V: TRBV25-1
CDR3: CASSANTFTRLAGGRSTDTQYF
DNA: TGTGCCAGCAGTGCAAACACCTTCACGAGACTAGCGGGGGGAAGAAGCACAGATACGCAGTATTTT

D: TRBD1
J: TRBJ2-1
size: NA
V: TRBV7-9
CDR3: CASSGRQGSSYNEQFF
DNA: TGTGCCAGCAGCGGTCGACAGGGGAGCTCCTACAATGAGCAGTTCTTC

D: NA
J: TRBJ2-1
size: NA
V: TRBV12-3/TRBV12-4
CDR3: CASTQVGGFINEQFF
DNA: TGCGCCAGCACCCAGGTTGGGGGGTTTATAAATGAGCAGTTCTTC

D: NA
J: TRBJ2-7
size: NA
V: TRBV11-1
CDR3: CASSIQVYEQYF
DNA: TGTGCCAGCAGCATACAGGTTTACGAGCAGTACTTC

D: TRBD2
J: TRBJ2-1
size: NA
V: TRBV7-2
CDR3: CASSLAGRGDNEQFF
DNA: TGTGCCAGCAGCTTAGCGGGGCGGGGGGACAATGAGCAGTTCTTC

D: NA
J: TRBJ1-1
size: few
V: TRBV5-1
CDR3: CASSQLMADEAFF
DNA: TGCGCCAGCAGCCAGCTTATGGCAGACGAAGCTTTCTTT

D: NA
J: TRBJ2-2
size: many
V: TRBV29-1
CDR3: CSVEDRLNTGELFF
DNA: TGCAGCGTCGAGGACAGATTGAACACCGGGGAGCTGTTTTTT